This TCR beta chain derives from a study of control samples from healthy donors and cancer patients. TCRdb keeps only in-frame clones here, not all; method: immunoSEQ multiplex PCR. The sample lists some 150,000 clones, about 94% occurring once. V lost 0 bases, J lost 4 bases, and 12 bases lay in between. This CDR3 is 15 amino acids long. CDR1 MNHEY and CDR2 SMNVEV come from the germline V gene (reference sequence). The sequencing sample was made of blood. This receptor was obtained from a man aged 45-65 years in good health. This rearrangement joins TRBV27 to TRBJ1-1; D is undetermined. For the CDR3, the DNA is TGTGCCAGCAGTTTATCCCCGGGTGTGGGCACTGAAGCTTTCTTT. It yields the protein CASSLSPGVGTEAFF.